This T cell receptor beta chain was recovered during a study of early T cells in non-severe SARS-CoV-2 infection. Looking at the study overall: Sequencing of unsorted whole blood was done on bulk RNA, leaving chains unpaired.

This clonotype was seen many times. The target antigen is unknown. Individual cDNA molecules carried attached unique molecular identifiers. TCRdb re-called the 5' RACE reads with MiXCR, one entry per CDR3 protein. The sample has more than 90,000 distinct CDR3 sequences; around 13% are singletons. Overall study findings and caveats: VDJdb-based matching was biased toward anti-spike CD8 responses and missed private and CD4 specificities.

Trimming at V came to 3 bases and at J to 6 bases, leaving 6 bases not matched to a gene. The CDR3 contains 15 residues. In germline, CDR1 is SGHDT, CDR2 YYEEEE. The sequencing input was whole blood. The receptor's source is an adult who was a healthcare worker with PCR-confirmed SARS-CoV-2 infection or an uninfected control (not recorded which). The V gene is TRBV5-6, the J gene TRBJ2-7; 13 bases match TRBD2. This CDR3 is CASSSLAGGPSEQYF. In DNA form, the CDR3 reads TGTGCCAGCAGCTCACTAGCGGGGGGGCCGAGCGAGCAGTACTTC.